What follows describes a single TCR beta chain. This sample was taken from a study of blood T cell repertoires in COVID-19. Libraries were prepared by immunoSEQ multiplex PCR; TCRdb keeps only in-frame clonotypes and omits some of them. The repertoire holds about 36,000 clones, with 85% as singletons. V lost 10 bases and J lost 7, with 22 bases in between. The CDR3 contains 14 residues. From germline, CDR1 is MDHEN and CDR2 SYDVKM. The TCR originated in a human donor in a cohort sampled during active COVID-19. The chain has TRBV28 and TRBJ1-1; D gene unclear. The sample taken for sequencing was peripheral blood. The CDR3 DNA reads TGTGCCACTGTTTCACTTGGAGTCCTCTTTGAAGCTTTCTTT. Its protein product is CATVSLGVLFEAFF.